The source of this T cell receptor beta chain is a study of beta chain features in type 1 diabetes. Study-wide results and limits: Compared to healthy donors, patients appeared to have naive, central memory and Treg TCRB repertoires that were more alike. Shortening that was moderate but significant affected the TCRB CDR3s of Type 1 diabetes patients in all four CD4+ subsets.

CDR3 length: 17 amino acids. CDR1 and CDR2 from the germline V gene are MDHEN and SYDVKM. Trimming took off 5 bases at V and 4 bases at J, with 24 bases between the two ends. Regarding this clone: No antigen is known for it.

Of the isolated RNA, all was reverse transcribed, and so the sequenced material was expressed TCRB transcripts. Clones were sequenced by immunoSEQ multiplex PCR, and TCRdb holds only the in-frame ones, with some missing. The data hold hundreds of thousands of clones, with around an eighth observed a single time. The chain uses TRBV28 and TRBJ2-7; no firm D call. The source material was naive CD4+ T cells from blood. This TCR derives from a man aged 18 to 29 with type 1 diabetes. CDR3 sequence: CASSPMALDNSIYEQYF. The DNA for the CDR3 is TGTGCCAGCAGTCCAATGGCCCTTGACAACTCAATTTACGAGCAGTACTTC.